This is a list of T cell receptor beta chains from one sample in a study of T cells in Graves' hyperthyroidism and ophthalmopathy. A single record per CDR3 protein comes from TCRdb applying MiXCR to the multiplex PCR reads. The table has 500,000 to 800,000 distinct CDR3 sequences, approximately 15% seen once. Sequencing input: blood. These receptors all stem from a woman aged 50 to 60 with Graves' ophthalmopathy. Each CDR3 is given with its conserved first and last residue. A D gene is named only where the DNA matches it firmly. The size of a clone is reported for some rows only, either as once, few or many, or as a class for expanded clones.

j_call: TRBJ2-5; d_call: TRBD2; clone_size: NA; v_call: TRBV4-1; cdr3_aa: CASSLRTSGRAGETQYF; cdr3_nt: TGCGCCAGCAGCCTTAGGACTAGCGGGAGGGCCGGGGAGACCCAGTACTTC
j_call: TRBJ2-5; d_call: TRBD1; clone_size: NA; v_call: TRBV7-9; cdr3_aa: CASSAGTGKAETQYF; cdr3_nt: TGTGCCAGTAGTGCCGGGACAGGGAAAGCAGAGACCCAGTACTTC
j_call: TRBJ1-2; d_call: TRBD1; clone_size: many; v_call: TRBV7-2; cdr3_aa: CASTKRGVGGGGYTF; cdr3_nt: TGTGCCAGCACCAAGAGGGGAGTGGGAGGGGGCGGCTACACCTTC
j_call: TRBJ2-3; d_call: TRBD2; clone_size: NA; v_call: TRBV6-2/TRBV6-3; cdr3_aa: CASSYRTSGSGDTQYF; cdr3_nt: TGTGCCAGCAGTTACCGGACTAGCGGGAGTGGTGATACGCAGTATTTT
j_call: TRBJ2-7; d_call: NA; clone_size: many; v_call: TRBV5-1; cdr3_aa: CASSLDSTYEQYF; cdr3_nt: TGCGCCAGCAGCTTAGACAGTACCTACGAGCAGTACTTC
j_call: TRBJ2-1; d_call: NA; clone_size: many; v_call: TRBV20-1; cdr3_aa: CSARMVGGNEQFF; cdr3_nt: TGCAGTGCTAGAATGGTGGGCGGCAATGAGCAGTTCTTC
j_call: TRBJ2-6; d_call: NA; clone_size: NA; v_call: TRBV15; cdr3_aa: CATSRYFRQLSSGANVLTF; cdr3_nt: TGTGCCACCAGCAGATACTTCCGACAGTTAAGCTCTGGGGCCAACGTCCTGACTTTC
j_call: TRBJ2-7; d_call: NA; clone_size: NA; v_call: TRBV30; cdr3_aa: CAWRGTPLSYEQYF; cdr3_nt: TGTGCCTGGAGGGGGACTCCCCTCTCCTACGAGCAGTACTTC
j_call: TRBJ2-1; d_call: NA; clone_size: NA; v_call: TRBV7-9; cdr3_aa: CASSSGPSNEQFF; cdr3_nt: TGTGCCAGCAGCTCCGGACCAAGCAATGAGCAGTTCTTC
j_call: TRBJ2-5; d_call: TRBD1; clone_size: NA; v_call: TRBV7-8; cdr3_aa: CASSSDRGRKTQYF; cdr3_nt: TGTGCCAGCAGCTCCGACAGGGGGCGAAAGACCCAGTACTTC
j_call: TRBJ1-5; d_call: NA; clone_size: many; v_call: TRBV7-9; cdr3_aa: CASSIQGPDQPQHF; cdr3_nt: TGTGCCAGCAGCATCCAGGGGCCCGATCAGCCCCAGCATTTT
j_call: TRBJ2-7; d_call: NA; clone_size: many; v_call: TRBV28; cdr3_aa: CASRRDSLPGEQYF; cdr3_nt: TGTGCCAGCAGACGGGACTCCCTTCCTGGCGAGCAGTACTTC
j_call: TRBJ2-6; d_call: NA; clone_size: few; v_call: TRBV6-5; cdr3_aa: CASSYSRFHSGANVLTF; cdr3_nt: TGTGCCAGCAGTTACTCACGTTTTCATTCTGGGGCCAACGTCCTGACTTTC
j_call: TRBJ2-1; d_call: TRBD2; clone_size: many; v_call: TRBV6-2/TRBV6-3; cdr3_aa: CASSYRLAGFGNEQFF; cdr3_nt: TGTGCCAGCAGTTACCGACTAGCGGGATTCGGCAATGAGCAGTTCTTC
j_call: TRBJ2-1; d_call: TRBD1; clone_size: many; v_call: TRBV28; cdr3_aa: CASSSPARQGSYNEQFF; cdr3_nt: TGTGCCAGCAGTTCCCCCGCGAGACAGGGCTCCTACAATGAGCAGTTCTTC
j_call: TRBJ2-7; d_call: TRBD1; clone_size: few; v_call: TRBV6-1; cdr3_aa: CASSENGGQGFKQYF; cdr3_nt: TGTGCCAGCAGTGAGAACGGGGGACAGGGGTTCAAGCAGTACTTC